A selection of T cell receptor beta chains follows, all from one sample in a study of beta chain features in type 1 diabetes. Method: immunoSEQ multiplex PCR; TCRdb's copy keeps in-frame clones and lacks some. Of around 310,000 clones in the sample, about 10% were seen once. The sample consisted of naive CD4+ T cells from blood. These receptors came from a woman in her twenties or thirties in good health. Each CDR3 is given with its conserved first and last residue. The order of the fields is J gene, D gene, V gene, clone size, CDR3 protein, CDR3 DNA. D genes are given only for firm matches. Rows may omit the clone size; those that give it use once, few, many or a size class.

>TRBJ2-5|TRBD1|TRBV7-2|few
CASSLTGGGETQYF
TGTGCCAGCAGCCTCACAGGGGGCGGAGAGACCCAGTACTTC
>TRBJ1-5|.|TRBV5-1|.
CASSLGDTPLQPQHF
TGCGCCAGCAGCTTGGGGGACACTCCCCTACAGCCCCAGCATTTT
>TRBJ2-7|.|TRBV5-6|.
CASSLEGRGEQYF
TGTGCCAGCAGCCTGGAGGGCAGGGGCGAGCAGTACTTC
>TRBJ2-6|.|TRBV27|.
CASSPVSGANVLTF
TGTGCCAGCAGTCCAGTCTCTGGGGCCAACGTCCTGACTTTC
>TRBJ1-2|.|TRBV7-9|.
CASSLGGAQSAWGYTF
TGTGCCAGCAGCTTAGGTGGGGCCCAGTCCGCTTGGGGCTACACCTTC
>TRBJ2-2|.|TRBV15|few
CATSRATEPNTGELFF
TGTGCCACCAGCAGAGCCACGGAGCCGAACACCGGGGAGCTGTTTTTT
>TRBJ2-6|TRBD2|TRBV30|.
CAWSVTRLAGGAGANVLTF
TGTGCCTGGAGTGTAACCCGACTAGCGGGAGGTGCTGGGGCCAACGTCCTGACTTTC
>TRBJ1-2|.|TRBV18|.
CASSPRTQGPAAGDGYTF
TGTGCCAGCTCACCACGCACACAGGGCCCTGCCGCTGGAGATGGCTACACCTTC
>TRBJ2-1|.|TRBV28|few
CASGLGGLNEQFF
TGTGCCAGCGGACTAGGGGGACTCAATGAGCAGTTCTTC
>TRBJ2-7|.|TRBV19|few
CASSTSHAGRFYEQYF
TGTGCCAGTAGTACGTCTCATGCGGGACGGTTCTACGAGCAGTACTTC
>TRBJ1-1|.|TRBV6-5|.
CASSSRNTEAFF
TGTGCCAGCAGTTCCAGGAACACTGAAGCTTTCTTT
>TRBJ2-4|TRBD2|TRBV18|.
CASSFSGRELNIQYF
TGTGCCAGCTCATTTAGCGGGAGAGAGTTGAACATTCAGTACTTC
>TRBJ1-1|TRBD1|TRBV28|few
CASSNGQGAFF
TGTGCCAGCAGTAATGGACAGGGAGCTTTCTTT
>TRBJ1-4|TRBD1|TRBV4-3|.
CASSQEGTGGFYEKLFF
TGCGCCAGCAGCCAAGAGGGGACAGGGGGCTTTTATGAAAAACTGTTTTTT
>TRBJ2-3|.|TRBV10-2|few
CASSEILNTDTQYF
TGCGCCAGCAGTGAGATACTGAACACAGATACGCAGTATTTT
>TRBJ1-1|TRBD1|TRBV28|.
CASRYRGRSGAEAFF
TGTGCCAGCAGGTACAGGGGCAGGTCGGGGGCTGAAGCTTTCTTT
>TRBJ2-1|TRBD1|TRBV4-1|.
CASSRDRASSYNEQFF
TGCGCCAGCAGCCGGGACAGGGCGAGCTCCTACAATGAGCAGTTCTTC
>TRBJ2-3|.|TRBV28|few
CASSLYQGSTDTQYF
TGTGCCAGCAGTTTATATCAGGGGTCCACAGATACGCAGTATTTT
>TRBJ2-7|TRBD1|TRBV19|few
CASSIGPGQANYEQYF
TGTGCCAGTAGTATAGGCCCCGGACAGGCTAACTACGAGCAGTACTTC
>TRBJ1-1|.|TRBV28|.
CASSLLAAERKNTEAFF
TGTGCCAGCAGTTTGCTGGCAGCGGAGAGAAAGAACACTGAAGCTTTCTTT
>TRBJ1-5|.|TRBV7-9|few
CASSPRTVFEPQHF
TGTGCCAGCAGCCCAAGGACAGTGTTTGAGCCCCAGCATTTT
>TRBJ1-1|.|TRBV6-5|.
CASSYRRNTEAFF
TGTGCCAGCAGTTACAGGAGGAACACTGAAGCTTTCTTT
>TRBJ2-7|TRBD1|TRBV2|few
CASSERTGLNEQYF
TGTGCCAGCAGTGAACGGACAGGGCTAAACGAGCAGTACTTC
>TRBJ1-4|TRBD1|TRBV4-1|.
CASSQDRQGWNEKLFF
TGCGCCAGCAGCCAAGACCGACAGGGTTGGAATGAAAAACTGTTTTTT
>TRBJ1-1|.|TRBV6-4|few
CASSVTGAAGTEAFF
TGTGCCAGCAGTGTTACTGGAGCTGCGGGTACTGAAGCTTTCTTT
>TRBJ2-7|TRBD2|TRBV2|.
CASRASGLAGAYEQYF
TGTGCCAGCAGGGCCTCGGGACTAGCGGGAGCCTACGAGCAGTACTTC
>TRBJ2-4|TRBD2|TRBV4-3|few
CASSQDVLPGGKNIQYF
TGCGCCAGCAGCCAAGATGTCCTACCCGGGGGGAAAAACATTCAGTACTTC
>TRBJ2-1|.|TRBV19|few
CASSIGGQSYNEQFF
TGTGCCAGTAGTATCGGAGGCCAATCCTACAATGAGCAGTTCTTC
>TRBJ2-3|TRBD2|TRBV20-1|few
CGGSGTDTQYF
TGCGGCGGGAGCGGCACAGATACGCAGTATTTT